The source of this T cell receptor beta chain is a study of cytomegalovirus exposure and HLA in healthy donors. PCR involved 60 Vbeta and 13 Jbeta primers. The data were produced by immunoSEQ multiplex PCR, yet TCRdb's version contains in-frame clones alone and is incomplete. The table lists about 130,000 clones, 72% of them singletons. CDR1 and CDR2 (germline): SGHVS, FQNEAQ. CDR3 size: 17 residues. Trimming removed 5 bases from V and 10 bases from J; junction bases left unmatched: 11. Sample: PBMCs. The clonotype was recovered from a man aged 30 to 39 in good health and CMV-seronegative. J is TRBJ2-1 and V is TRBV7-8, with 16 bases matching TRBD2. The CDR3 nucleotides read TGTGCCAGCAGCCCCCCCGGGACTAGCGGGGGGGCCGACGAGCAGTTCTTC. Its translation: CASSPPGTSGGADEQFF.